Sequencing of this T cell receptor beta chain was carried out in a study of shared clonotypes between healthy human individuals. The CDR3 length is 12 residues. Trimming removed 4 bases from V and 6 bases from J, with 9 bases in between. CDR1 is MNHEY, CDR2 SVGAGI, per germline. Profiling relied on immunoSEQ multiplex PCR, and the TCRdb table lists in-frame clones only, not all of them. The sample gives some 2.4 million clones, 80% to 95% of which show up once; approximately 0.37% is in the top ten. This receptor was obtained from a man in his late teens or twenties in good health. Some clones in this sample may be carry-over from other donors' samples. What was sequenced was naive CD4+ T cells from PBMCs. Documented subset: CD45RA+ positively selected. The chain links TRBV6-5 to TRBJ1-2, with TRBD1 as a possible D gene (6 bases). CDR3 amino acids: CASSLQGNGYTF. The CDR3 nucleotides read TGTGCCAGCAGTTTACAGGGAAATGGCTACACCTTC.